The rows below give T cell receptor beta chains drawn from one sample of a study of shared clonotypes between healthy human individuals. Profiling relied on immunoSEQ multiplex PCR, and the TCRdb table lists in-frame clones only, not all of them. The table records under 2.5 million clones, 85% to 95% of them present only once. What was sequenced was naive CD4+ T cells from PBMCs. Receptor source: a young man in good health. Some clones in this sample may be carry-over from other donors' samples. CDR3s include the opening cysteine and the closing phenylalanine or tryptophan. D genes are given only for firm matches. Where a row states a size, it is once, few, many or the class of an expanded clone; other rows omit it.

V gene: TRBV28
D gene: TRBD1
clone size: .
J gene: TRBJ2-7
CDR3 DNA: TGTGCCAGCACAACTCCCGACAGGGGGCTCTCCCACGAGCAGTACTTC
CDR3 protein: CASTTPDRGLSHEQYF

V gene: TRBV18
D gene: .
clone size: .
J gene: TRBJ2-1
CDR3 DNA: TGTGCCAGCTCATCCCAAGCCCCACTGGAGCAGTTCTTC
CDR3 protein: CASSSQAPLEQFF

V gene: TRBV18
D gene: TRBD2
clone size: once
J gene: TRBJ2-7
CDR3 DNA: TGTGCCAGCTCACCGGGGAGGGAGGAACGCGAGCAGTACTTC
CDR3 protein: CASSPGREEREQYF

V gene: TRBV27
D gene: .
clone size: .
J gene: TRBJ1-5
CDR3 DNA: TGTGCCAGCAGTTTTGGGGCCCCGGGTTACAATCAGCCCCAGCATTTT
CDR3 protein: CASSFGAPGYNQPQHF

V gene: TRBV7-9
D gene: TRBD1
clone size: .
J gene: TRBJ1-2
CDR3 DNA: TGTGCCAGCAGCTCAGACAGGGCTGCTGGCTACACCTTC
CDR3 protein: CASSSDRAAGYTF

V gene: TRBV7-7
D gene: .
clone size: .
J gene: TRBJ2-3
CDR3 DNA: TGTGCCAGCGGGGAGTACGGCACAGATACGCAGTATTTT
CDR3 protein: CASGEYGTDTQYF

V gene: TRBV27
D gene: TRBD1
clone size: .
J gene: TRBJ2-7
CDR3 DNA: TGTGCCAGCAGCTTAGCGGGGATTCCGGGACAGGGGAGCGAGCAGTACTTC
CDR3 protein: CASSLAGIPGQGSEQYF

V gene: TRBV4-1
D gene: .
clone size: .
J gene: TRBJ1-5
CDR3 DNA: TGCGCCAGCAGCCCAGCCGATGATAGCAGCAATCAGCCCCAGCATTTT
CDR3 protein: CASSPADDSSNQPQHF

V gene: TRBV16
D gene: TRBD1
clone size: .
J gene: TRBJ2-7
CDR3 DNA: TGTGCCAGCGGGGACAGGGCCTCCTACGAGCAGTACTTC
CDR3 protein: CASGDRASYEQYF

V gene: TRBV11-2
D gene: TRBD2
clone size: .
J gene: TRBJ2-1
CDR3 DNA: TGTGCCAGCAGCTTCCGACTAGCGGGGGAACATGAGCAGTTCTTC
CDR3 protein: CASSFRLAGEHEQFF

V gene: TRBV7-3
D gene: TRBD2
clone size: .
J gene: TRBJ2-1
CDR3 DNA: TGTGCCAGCAGCCTCAATAGCGGGAGGTCCCGAAATGAGCAGTTCTTC
CDR3 protein: CASSLNSGRSRNEQFF

V gene: TRBV6-4
D gene: .
clone size: .
J gene: TRBJ2-3
CDR3 DNA: TGTGCCAGCAGTGCTTGGTTTAGCACAGATACGCAGTATTTT
CDR3 protein: CASSAWFSTDTQYF

V gene: TRBV5-6
D gene: .
clone size: .
J gene: TRBJ2-6
CDR3 DNA: TGTGCCAGCACGGGGATGAGCTCTGGGGCCAACGTCCTGACTTTC
CDR3 protein: CASTGMSSGANVLTF

V gene: TRBV10-1
D gene: TRBD2
clone size: .
J gene: TRBJ2-3
CDR3 DNA: TGCGCCAGCAGTGAGCCTAGCGGGAGTTTCTCAGATACGCAGTATTTT
CDR3 protein: CASSEPSGSFSDTQYF

V gene: TRBV7-3
D gene: .
clone size: .
J gene: TRBJ1-4
CDR3 DNA: TGTGCCAGCAGCTCGGGCCCTAATGAAAAACTGTTTTTT
CDR3 protein: CASSSGPNEKLFF

V gene: TRBV30
D gene: .
clone size: .
J gene: TRBJ1-3
CDR3 DNA: TGTGCCTGGAGGGCACAGGCGAGCTCTGGAAACACCATATATTTT
CDR3 protein: CAWRAQASSGNTIYF

V gene: TRBV28
D gene: .
clone size: .
J gene: TRBJ2-7
CDR3 DNA: TGTGCCAGCAGTTCCGTCTCCTACGAGCAGTACTTC
CDR3 protein: CASSSVSYEQYF

V gene: TRBV5-4
D gene: TRBD2
clone size: .
J gene: TRBJ2-1
CDR3 DNA: TGTGCCAGCAGCGCCGTCAGCCAAACTAGCGGGAGTCTGAATGAGCAGTTCTTC
CDR3 protein: CASSAVSQTSGSLNEQFF

V gene: TRBV5-6
D gene: TRBD2
clone size: .
J gene: TRBJ2-5
CDR3 DNA: TGTGCCAGCAGCCCAGCGGGGGCCCAGGCTGAGACCCAGTACTTC
CDR3 protein: CASSPAGAQAETQYF

V gene: TRBV2
D gene: .
clone size: few
J gene: TRBJ1-1
CDR3 DNA: TGTGCCAGCACTAAAGGCCCGAACACTGAAGCTTTCTTT
CDR3 protein: CASTKGPNTEAFF

V gene: TRBV4-1
D gene: .
clone size: once
J gene: TRBJ1-3
CDR3 DNA: TGCGCCAGCAGCCAACTGCCAGGCTCTGGAAACACCATATATTTT
CDR3 protein: CASSQLPGSGNTIYF

V gene: TRBV28
D gene: .
clone size: .
J gene: TRBJ2-7
CDR3 DNA: TGTGCCAGCAGTTTTTGGCAGGGGGGACGAGCGGCCTCCTACGAGCAGTACTTC
CDR3 protein: CASSFWQGGRAASYEQYF

V gene: TRBV18
D gene: .
clone size: .
J gene: TRBJ2-1
CDR3 DNA: TGTGCCAGCTCACCATTATTGGTTTTGAATGAGCAGTTCTTC
CDR3 protein: CASSPLLVLNEQFF

V gene: TRBV6-5
D gene: TRBD1
clone size: .
J gene: TRBJ2-5
CDR3 DNA: TGTGCCAGCAGTTCTCGGGACAGGGTAAAGCAGTACTTC
CDR3 protein: CASSSRDRVKQYF

V gene: TRBV28
D gene: .
clone size: few
J gene: TRBJ1-2
CDR3 DNA: TGTGCCAGCAGTTTCCAGGGGAACTATGGCTACACCTTC
CDR3 protein: CASSFQGNYGYTF

V gene: TRBV29-1
D gene: .
clone size: .
J gene: TRBJ1-3
CDR3 DNA: TGCAGCGTTCAAGGGTCGTCGAACACCATATATTTT
CDR3 protein: CSVQGSSNTIYF

V gene: TRBV7-9
D gene: .
clone size: .
J gene: TRBJ1-4
CDR3 DNA: TGTGCCAGCAGCCAGTGGGTCTCGCAGGGAACTAATGAAAAACTGTTTTTT
CDR3 protein: CASSQWVSQGTNEKLFF

V gene: TRBV19
D gene: TRBD1
clone size: .
J gene: TRBJ1-2
CDR3 DNA: TGTGCCAGTAGTCTACAGACAGGGCCGGGCTATGGCTACACCTTC
CDR3 protein: CASSLQTGPGYGYTF

V gene: TRBV4-2
D gene: .
clone size: once
J gene: TRBJ2-7
CDR3 DNA: TGTGCCAGCAGCCGCACAGGGCCGGACGAGCAGTACTTC
CDR3 protein: CASSRTGPDEQYF

V gene: TRBV27
D gene: TRBD1
clone size: once
J gene: TRBJ1-2
CDR3 DNA: TGTGCCAGTTCTACAGGGGGGTCGATTAACTATGGCTACACCTTC
CDR3 protein: CASSTGGSINYGYTF

V gene: TRBV6-5
D gene: .
clone size: .
J gene: TRBJ2-7
CDR3 DNA: TGTGCCAGCAGTACCTCAACTAGTTTTCCCGAGCAGTACTTC
CDR3 protein: CASSTSTSFPEQYF

V gene: TRBV27
D gene: .
clone size: .
J gene: TRBJ2-7
CDR3 DNA: TGTGCCAGCAGTTTGGGCCTGGGTCGGCTTCGCGGGGAGCAGTACTTC
CDR3 protein: CASSLGLGRLRGEQYF

V gene: TRBV30
D gene: TRBD1
clone size: .
J gene: TRBJ1-5
CDR3 DNA: TGTGCCTTACGGACAGGAAAAAACTTAAATCAGCCCCAGCATTTT
CDR3 protein: CALRTGKNLNQPQHF

V gene: TRBV5-1
D gene: .
clone size: .
J gene: TRBJ2-7
CDR3 DNA: TGCGCCAGCAGCTTGGATTACAAGACCTACGAGCAGTACTTC
CDR3 protein: CASSLDYKTYEQYF

V gene: TRBV4-2
D gene: .
clone size: .
J gene: TRBJ2-7
CDR3 DNA: TGTGCCAGCAGCCAAGAAGACCGAGCGGGTCGTTACGAGCAGTACTTC
CDR3 protein: CASSQEDRAGRYEQYF

V gene: TRBV27
D gene: TRBD2
clone size: .
J gene: TRBJ2-7
CDR3 DNA: TGTGCCACCGGAAGGAGGGGACTAACCTACGAGCAGTACTTC
CDR3 protein: CATGRRGLTYEQYF

V gene: TRBV4-1
D gene: TRBD1
clone size: .
J gene: TRBJ2-1
CDR3 DNA: TGCGCCAGCAGCCACTCACCGGGACAGGGGGAAAATGAGCAGTTCTTC
CDR3 protein: CASSHSPGQGENEQFF

V gene: TRBV5-1
D gene: .
clone size: .
J gene: TRBJ1-2
CDR3 DNA: TGCGCCAGCAGCTTGATCGGTACGGACCCCGGCTATGGCTACACCTTC
CDR3 protein: CASSLIGTDPGYGYTF

V gene: TRBV7-9
D gene: .
clone size: .
J gene: TRBJ1-6
CDR3 DNA: TGTGCCAGCAGCGTACCTAATTCACCCCTCCACTTT
CDR3 protein: CASSVPNSPLHF

V gene: TRBV5-1
D gene: .
clone size: .
J gene: TRBJ2-3
CDR3 DNA: TGCGCCAGCAGCCTCGGGCGGGGAGAGGGCACAGATACGCAGTATTTT
CDR3 protein: CASSLGRGEGTDTQYF

V gene: TRBV6-1
D gene: TRBD2
clone size: .
J gene: TRBJ2-1
CDR3 DNA: TGTGCCAGCAGTGGGGTAGCGGGAGGAAGCCTGGACAATGAGCAGTTCTTC
CDR3 protein: CASSGVAGGSLDNEQFF

V gene: TRBV11-3
D gene: TRBD2
clone size: once
J gene: TRBJ2-3
CDR3 DNA: TGTGCCAGCAGCTCGGGACTAGCGGTAGTGGGTGATACGCAGTATTTT
CDR3 protein: CASSSGLAVVGDTQYF

V gene: TRBV25-1
D gene: .
clone size: .
J gene: TRBJ2-7
CDR3 DNA: TGTGCCAGCAGCGCATCCTATGACGAGCAGTACTTC
CDR3 protein: CASSASYDEQYF

V gene: TRBV4-2
D gene: .
clone size: .
J gene: TRBJ2-2
CDR3 DNA: TGTGCCAGCAGCCAAACAGGGACCGGGGAGCTGTTTTTT
CDR3 protein: CASSQTGTGELFF

V gene: TRBV10-1
D gene: TRBD2
clone size: .
J gene: TRBJ2-1
CDR3 DNA: TGCGCCAGCAGTGAGTTTGGGCTAGCGGGAATAAGTGAGCAGTTCTTC
CDR3 protein: CASSEFGLAGISEQFF

V gene: TRBV29-1
D gene: .
clone size: once
J gene: TRBJ2-1
CDR3 DNA: TGCAGCGTAGCGCTGCGGGACAATGAGCAGTTCTTC
CDR3 protein: CSVALRDNEQFF